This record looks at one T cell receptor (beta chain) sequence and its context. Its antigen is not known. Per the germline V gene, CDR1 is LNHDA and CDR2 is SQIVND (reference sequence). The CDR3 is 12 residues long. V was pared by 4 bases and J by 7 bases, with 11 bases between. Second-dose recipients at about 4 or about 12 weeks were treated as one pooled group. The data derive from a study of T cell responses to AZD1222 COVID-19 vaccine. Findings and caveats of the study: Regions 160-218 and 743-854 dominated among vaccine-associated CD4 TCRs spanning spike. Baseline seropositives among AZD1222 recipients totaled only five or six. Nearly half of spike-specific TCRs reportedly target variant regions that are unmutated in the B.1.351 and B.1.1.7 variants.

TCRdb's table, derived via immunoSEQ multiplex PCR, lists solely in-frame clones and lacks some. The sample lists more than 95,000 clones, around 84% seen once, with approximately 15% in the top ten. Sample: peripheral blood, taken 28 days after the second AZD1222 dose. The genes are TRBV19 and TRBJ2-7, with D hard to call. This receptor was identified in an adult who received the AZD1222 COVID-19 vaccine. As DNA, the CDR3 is TGTGCCAGTAGTAGGGGTCGTTGGGAGCAGTACTTC. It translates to CASSRGRWEQYF.